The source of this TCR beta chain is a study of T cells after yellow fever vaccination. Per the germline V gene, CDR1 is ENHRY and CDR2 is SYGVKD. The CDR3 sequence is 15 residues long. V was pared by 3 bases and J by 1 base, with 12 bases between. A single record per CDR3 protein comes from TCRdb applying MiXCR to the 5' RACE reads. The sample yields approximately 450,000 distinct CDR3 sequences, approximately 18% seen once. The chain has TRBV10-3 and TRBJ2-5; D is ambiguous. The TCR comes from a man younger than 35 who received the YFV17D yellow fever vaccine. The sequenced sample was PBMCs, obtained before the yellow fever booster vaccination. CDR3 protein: CAISEGQQFQETQYF. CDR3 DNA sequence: TGTGCCATCAGTGAAGGTCAGCAATTCCAAGAGACCCAGTACTTC.